This T cell receptor (beta chain) was captured in a study of cytomegalovirus exposure and HLA in healthy donors. Turning to the study itself: Within the Caucasian-associated ancestry cluster were roughly 81% of the approximately 390 genotyped donors. Study-level findings and limits: Among TCR beta chains, those listed as cytomegalovirus-associated numbered around 180. Later on, an analysis tied over 15,000 TCR beta sequences to HLA alleles at 0.05 false discovery rate. Later on, a genetic analysis was performed. It linked a missense variant in DCLRE1C with V- and J-gene trimming of TCR beta.

Details on this clone: The antigen is undetermined.

PCR amplification relied on 60 Vbeta primers (plus 13 Jbeta primers). The method was immunoSEQ multiplex PCR; TCRdb's version includes in-frame clones alone and lacks a portion of them. This sample carries roughly 62,000 clones, about 72% of them seen once, and the ten largest clones take 2.5% to 4%. The V gene lost 4 bases and the J gene lost 1 base, with 8 bases spanning the gap. Germline CDR1 SGDLS, CDR2 YYNGEE. This CDR3 has 13 amino acids. The sequenced sample was PBMCs. The V call is TRBV9, the J call TRBJ1-1; the D gene is possibly TRBD1 (6 bases). This TCR derives from a woman aged 40 to 55 in good health and CMV-seropositive. The CDR3 sequence: CASSLQGNTEAFF. The CDR3 DNA follows: TGTGCCAGCAGCCTACAGGGGAACACTGAAGCTTTCTTT.